This T cell receptor beta chain was obtained from a study of beta chain features in type 1 diabetes. Broader study findings: Shorter templates might be favored by PCR, and equally so in patients and in controls. A definitive answer on HLA type influencing TCRB rearrangement was not reached here. Within each of all four CD4+ subsets, Type 1 diabetes patients had TCRB CDR3s that were moderately but significantly shorter.

Of the isolated RNA, all was reverse transcribed, and so the sequenced material was expressed TCRB transcripts. Using immunoSEQ multiplex PCR, the repertoire was profiled, and TCRdb retains in-frame clones only, with some absent. The table has roughly 160,000 clones, less than 10% seen once; the top ten hold approximately 0.54%. This clone occurred a few times. No antigen is known for it. The CDR3 consists of 14 residues. The germline V and J ends were trimmed by 2 bases and 1 base, with 8 bases remaining between them. The germline V gene encodes CDR1 MNHEY and CDR2 SVGAGI. The sequence derives from a man aged 18 to 35 with type 1 diabetes. The genes are TRBV6-5 and TRBJ1-1; unclear D gene. The sequencing sample was made of central memory CD4+ T cells from blood. CDR3 amino acids: CASSYGGKNTEAFF. The DNA of the CDR3 is TGTGCCAGCAGTTACGGCGGAAAGAACACTGAAGCTTTCTTT.